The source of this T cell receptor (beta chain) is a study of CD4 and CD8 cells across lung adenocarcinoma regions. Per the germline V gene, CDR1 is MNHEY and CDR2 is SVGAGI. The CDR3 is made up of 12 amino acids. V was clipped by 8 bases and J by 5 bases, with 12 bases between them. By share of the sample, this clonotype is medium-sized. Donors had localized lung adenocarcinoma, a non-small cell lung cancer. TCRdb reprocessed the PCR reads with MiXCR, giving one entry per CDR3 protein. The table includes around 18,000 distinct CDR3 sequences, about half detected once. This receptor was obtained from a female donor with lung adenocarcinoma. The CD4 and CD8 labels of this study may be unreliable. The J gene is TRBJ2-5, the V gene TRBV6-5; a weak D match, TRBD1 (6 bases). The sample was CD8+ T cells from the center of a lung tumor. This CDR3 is CASLQGDETQYF. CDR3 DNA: TGTGCCAGCTTACAGGGCGACGAGACCCAGTACTTC.